Reported below is one T cell receptor (beta chain). The antigen is undetermined. As to treatment: around 19 received Ad26.COV2.S at low or high dose, single or two shots; several received placebo; per-sample allocation not given. Day 63 after the first injection of vaccine or placebo was the sampling time. This vaccine is an Ad26 vector that expresses the Wuhan-strain SARS-CoV-2 spike. V was shortened by 7 bases and J by 3 bases, with 21 bases between the two germline ends. Looked up from germline, CDR1 is GTSNPN and CDR2 is SVGIG (reference sequence). The CDR3 length is 15 residues. The sample comes from a study of Ad26.COV2.S vaccination and SARS-CoV-2 variants. Profiling relied on immunoSEQ multiplex PCR, and the TCRdb table lists in-frame clones only, not all of them. The sample has hundreds of thousands of clones; about nine tenths are singletons. Study conclusions and caveats: After vaccination, substantial breadth of spike-specific CD8+ and CD4+ responses was reported. Vaccine recipients showed a spike-specific TCR breadth that was higher than in placebo recipients.

The starting material was peripheral blood, obtained in a trial of Ad26.COV2.S vaccine versus placebo. The chain recombines TRBV30 with TRBJ1-1; D remains unclear. The TCR comes from a person between 18 and 65 years old who received the Ad26.COV2.S COVID-19 vaccine or a placebo. CDR3 amino acids: CASSHSRRLHTEAFF. The CDR3, as DNA: TGTGCCTCAAGCCACAGCCGAAGATTACACACTGAAGCTTTCTTT. The full variable domain, completed using reference TRBV30 and TRBJ1-1, is SQTIHQWPATLVQPVGSPLSLECTVEGTSNPNLYWYRQAAGRGLQLLFYSVGIGQISSEVPQNLSASRPQDRQFILSSKKLLLSDSGFYLCASSHSRRLHTEAFFGQGTRLTVV.